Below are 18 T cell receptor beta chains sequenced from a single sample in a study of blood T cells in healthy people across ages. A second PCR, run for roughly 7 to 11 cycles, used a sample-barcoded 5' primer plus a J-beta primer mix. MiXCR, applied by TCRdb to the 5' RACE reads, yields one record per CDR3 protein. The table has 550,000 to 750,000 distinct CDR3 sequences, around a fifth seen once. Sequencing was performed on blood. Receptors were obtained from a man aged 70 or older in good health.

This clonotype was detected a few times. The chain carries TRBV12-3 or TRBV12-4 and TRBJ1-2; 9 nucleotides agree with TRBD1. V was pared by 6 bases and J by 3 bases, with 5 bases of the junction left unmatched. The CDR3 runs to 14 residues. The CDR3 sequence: CASSRTGEYYGYTF. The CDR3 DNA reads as TGTGCCAGCAGCCGGACAGGGGAGTACTATGGCTACACCTTC.

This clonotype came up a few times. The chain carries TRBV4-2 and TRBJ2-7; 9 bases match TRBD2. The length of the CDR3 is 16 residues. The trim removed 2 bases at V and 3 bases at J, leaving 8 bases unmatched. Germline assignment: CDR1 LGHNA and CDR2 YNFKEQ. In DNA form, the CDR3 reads TGTGCCAGCAGCCAATCCTTAGCGGGAGACGTCTACGAGCAGTACTTC. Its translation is CASSQSLAGDVYEQYF.

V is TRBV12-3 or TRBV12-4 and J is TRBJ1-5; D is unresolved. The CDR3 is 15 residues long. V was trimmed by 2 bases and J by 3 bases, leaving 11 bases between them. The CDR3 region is CASSLSHASNQPQHF. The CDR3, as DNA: TGTGCCAGCAGTTTAAGCCACGCGTCCAATCAGCCCCAGCATTTT.

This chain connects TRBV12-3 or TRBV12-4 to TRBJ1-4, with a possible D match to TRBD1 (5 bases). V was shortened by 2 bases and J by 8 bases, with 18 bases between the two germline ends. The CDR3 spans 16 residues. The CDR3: CASSLLRGLDGEKLFF. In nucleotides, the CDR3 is TGTGCCAGCAGTTTATTGCGGGGGTTGGATGGAGAAAAACTGTTTTTT.

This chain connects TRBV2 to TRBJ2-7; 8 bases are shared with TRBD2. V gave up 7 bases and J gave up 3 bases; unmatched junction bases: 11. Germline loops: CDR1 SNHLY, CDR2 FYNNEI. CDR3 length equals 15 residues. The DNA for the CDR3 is TGTGCCAGCAAGGATCGGGAGGGCACTTACTACGAGCAGTACTTC. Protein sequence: CASKDREGTYYEQYF.

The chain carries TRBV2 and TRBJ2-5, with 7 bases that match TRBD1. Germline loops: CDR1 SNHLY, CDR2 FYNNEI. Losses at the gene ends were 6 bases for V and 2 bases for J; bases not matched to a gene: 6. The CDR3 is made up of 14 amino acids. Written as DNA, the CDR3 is TGTGCCAGCAGGGTCGGGACAGTACAAGAGACCCAGTACTTC. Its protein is CASRVGTVQETQYF.

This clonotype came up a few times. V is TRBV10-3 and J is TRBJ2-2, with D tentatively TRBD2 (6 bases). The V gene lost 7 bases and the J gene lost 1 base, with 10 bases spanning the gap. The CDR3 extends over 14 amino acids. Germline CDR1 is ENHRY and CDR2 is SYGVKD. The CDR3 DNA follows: TGTGCCATCATGCGGGGCCTGAACACCGGGGAGCTGTTTTTT. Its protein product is CAIMRGLNTGELFF.

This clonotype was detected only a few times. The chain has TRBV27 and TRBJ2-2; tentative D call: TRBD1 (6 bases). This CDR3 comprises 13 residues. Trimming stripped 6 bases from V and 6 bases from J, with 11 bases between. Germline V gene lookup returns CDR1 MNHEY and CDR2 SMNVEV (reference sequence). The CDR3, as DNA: TGTGCCAGCAGAACAGGGAGCGCCGGGGAGCTGTTTTTT. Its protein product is CASRTGSAGELFF.

The CDR3 region is CASSLGDRGFADEQFF. CDR3 nucleotides: TGCGCCAGCAGCTTGGGGGACAGGGGTTTTGCAGATGAGCAGTTCTTC. The V call is TRBV5-1, the J call TRBJ2-7; 10 bases line up with TRBD1. The assigned J gene may be wrong: the sequence end matches TRBJ2-1 better. This CDR3 spans 16 amino acids. CDR1 SGHRS and CDR2 YFSETQ come from the germline V gene.

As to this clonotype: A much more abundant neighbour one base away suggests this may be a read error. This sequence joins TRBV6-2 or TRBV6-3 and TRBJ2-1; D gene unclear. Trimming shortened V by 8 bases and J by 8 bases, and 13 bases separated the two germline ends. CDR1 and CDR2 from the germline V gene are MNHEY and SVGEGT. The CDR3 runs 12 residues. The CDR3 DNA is TGTGCCAGCGGGGTCCGGCAGGATGAGCAGTTCTTC. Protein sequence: CASGVRQDEQFF.

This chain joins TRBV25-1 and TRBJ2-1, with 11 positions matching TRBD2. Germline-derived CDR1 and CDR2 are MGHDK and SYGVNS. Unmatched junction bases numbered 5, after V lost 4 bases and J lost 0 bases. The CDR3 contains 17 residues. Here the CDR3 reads CASSGGLAVYSYNEQFF. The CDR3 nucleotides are TGTGCCAGCAGTGGGGGACTAGCGGTTTACTCCTACAATGAGCAGTTCTTC.

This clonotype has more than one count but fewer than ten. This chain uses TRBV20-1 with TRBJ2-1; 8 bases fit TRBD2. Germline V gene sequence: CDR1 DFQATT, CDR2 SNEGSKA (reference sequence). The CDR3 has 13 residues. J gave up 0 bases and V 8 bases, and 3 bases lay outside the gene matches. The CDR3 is CSQSGSSYNEQFF. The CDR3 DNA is TGCAGTCAAAGCGGGAGCTCCTACAATGAGCAGTTCTTC.

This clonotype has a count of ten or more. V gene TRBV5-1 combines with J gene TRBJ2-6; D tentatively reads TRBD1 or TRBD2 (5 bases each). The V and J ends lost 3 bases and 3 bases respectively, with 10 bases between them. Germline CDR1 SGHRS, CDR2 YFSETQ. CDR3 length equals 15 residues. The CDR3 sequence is CASSSEGRGANVLTF. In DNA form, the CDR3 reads TGCGCCAGCAGCTCTGAGGGACGTGGGGCCAACGTCCTGACTTTC.

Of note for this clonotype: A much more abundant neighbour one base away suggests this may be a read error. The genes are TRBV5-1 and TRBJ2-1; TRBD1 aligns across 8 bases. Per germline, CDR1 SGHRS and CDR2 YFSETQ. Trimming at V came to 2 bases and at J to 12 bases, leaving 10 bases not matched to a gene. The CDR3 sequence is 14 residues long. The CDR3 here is CASSLAGTGSGQFF. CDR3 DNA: TGCGCCAGCAGCTTAGCCGGGACAGGCAGTGGGCAGTTCTTC.

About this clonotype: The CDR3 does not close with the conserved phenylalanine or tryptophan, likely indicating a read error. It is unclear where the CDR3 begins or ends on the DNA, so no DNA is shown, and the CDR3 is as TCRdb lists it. The CDR3 region is CASTQGQHDPIV. The rearrangement uses TRBV5-6 and TRBJ2-3; the table assigns TRBD2, which was not confirmed against the DNA. 12 amino acids form the CDR3, both terminal residues included. Per germline, CDR1 SGHDT and CDR2 YYEEEE.

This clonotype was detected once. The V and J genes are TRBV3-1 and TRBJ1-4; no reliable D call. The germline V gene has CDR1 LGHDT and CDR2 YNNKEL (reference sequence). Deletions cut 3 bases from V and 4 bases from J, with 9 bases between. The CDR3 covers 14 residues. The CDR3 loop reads CASSHVGVNEKLFF. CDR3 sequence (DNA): TGTGCCAGCAGCCATGTGGGCGTTAATGAAAAACTGTTTTTT.

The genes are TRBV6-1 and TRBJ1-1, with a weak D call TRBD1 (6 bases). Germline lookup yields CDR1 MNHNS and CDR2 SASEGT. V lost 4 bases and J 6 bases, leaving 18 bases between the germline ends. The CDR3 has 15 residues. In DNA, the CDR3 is TGTGCCAGCAGTGCACAGGGAGCGGTGATCGCTGAAGCTTTCTTT. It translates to CASSAQGAVIAEAFF.

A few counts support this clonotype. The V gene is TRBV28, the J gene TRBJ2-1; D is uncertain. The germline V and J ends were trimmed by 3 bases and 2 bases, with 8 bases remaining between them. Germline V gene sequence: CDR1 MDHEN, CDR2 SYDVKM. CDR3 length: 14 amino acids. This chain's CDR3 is CASSFPGTYNEQFF. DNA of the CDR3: TGTGCCAGCAGTTTTCCCGGAACCTACAATGAGCAGTTCTTC.